Below, 22 T cell receptor beta chains from the same sample are listed, as sequenced in a study of beta chain features in type 1 diabetes. Expressed TCRB transcripts were sequenced because the isolated RNA had all been reverse transcribed beforehand. Sequencing used immunoSEQ multiplex PCR; TCRdb keeps in-frame clones, though not all of them. The sample yields around 190,000 clones, about 13% seen once. Sequencing input: central memory CD4+ T cells from blood. The receptors were sampled from a woman between 18 and 29 years old in good health.

This clone has only a few counts. CDR3 sequence reads: CASSLDTSTLAEAFF. CDR3 DNA sequence: TGCGCCAGCAGCTTGGACACTAGCACCCTCGCTGAAGCTTTCTTT. This rearrangement joins TRBV5-1 to TRBJ1-1; D not certain. The CDR3 extends over 15 amino acids. CDR1 and CDR2 (germline): SGHRS, YFSETQ. Deletions cut 0 bases from V and 6 bases from J, with 15 bases between.

V gene TRBV30 combines with J gene TRBJ1-5; D is ambiguous. Germline CDR1 and CDR2: GTSNPN and SVGIG (reference sequence). This CDR3 region has 13 residues. V gave up 0 bases and J gave up 7 bases, with 10 bases separating them. The CDR3 spells CAWSVGSEQPQHF. The DNA for the CDR3 is TGTGCCTGGAGTGTAGGGAGCGAACAGCCCCAGCATTTT. The full variable domain, completed using reference TRBV30 and TRBJ1-5, is SQTIHQWPATLVQPVGSPLSLECTVEGTSNPNLYWYRQAAGRGLQLLFYSVGIGQISSEVPQNLSASRPQDRQFILSSKKLLLSDSGFYLCAWSVGSEQPQHFGDGTRLSIL.

This clone was seen a few times. The CDR3 is CASSPRPGGRTGELFF. The DNA for the CDR3 is TGTGCCAGCTCACCAAGACCTGGCGGGAGAACCGGGGAGCTGTTTTTT. V and J are TRBV18 and TRBJ2-2, with 7 bases lining up with TRBD2. Germline V gene lookup returns CDR1 KGHSH and CDR2 LQKENI. The CDR3 length is 16 residues. J was trimmed by 5 bases and V by 2 bases; bases with no gene match: 8.

The chain recombines TRBV18 with TRBJ2-3, with D perhaps matching TRBD1 (5 bases). The length of the CDR3 is 13 residues. From germline, CDR1 is KGHSH and CDR2 LQKENI. The V and J ends lost 7 bases and 2 bases respectively, with 10 bases between them. The CDR3 protein is CASYQGYTDTQYF. The CDR3 DNA reads as TGTGCCAGCTACCAGGGATACACAGATACGCAGTATTTT.

This clone was seen more than once but under ten times. V and J are TRBV19 and TRBJ1-1; no reliable D call. CDR3 length: 16 amino acids. The ends were cut back, 0 bases at V and 0 bases at J, with 11 bases in the middle. Germline lookup yields CDR1 LNHDA and CDR2 SQIVND (reference sequence). For the CDR3, the DNA is TGTGCCAGTAGTATAGACCCGGTTCGGGTGAACACTGAAGCTTTCTTT. Translation gives CASSIDPVRVNTEAFF. Supplemented by reference TRBV19 and TRBJ1-1, the full variable domain reads DGGITQSPKYLFRKEGQNVTLSCEQNLNHDAMYWYRQDPGQGLRLIYYSQIVNDFQKGDIAEGYSVSREKKESFPLTVTSAQKNPTAFYLCASSIDPVRVNTEAFFGQGTRLTVV.

This clone was counted ten times or more. This chain uses TRBV15 with TRBJ2-2; D call uncertain. The CDR3 loop spans 17 amino acids. The germline gives CDR1 LNHNV, CDR2 YYDKDF (reference sequence). Trimming left V 1 base short and J 1 base short, with 13 bases between. The CDR3: CATSRVASGRNTGELFF. CDR3 nucleotides: TGTGCCACCAGCAGAGTAGCTAGTGGTAGGAACACCGGGGAGCTGTTTTTT.

This clone was detected only a few times. The identical CDR3 is also encoded by other nucleotide sequences in the sample. This chain links TRBV9 with TRBJ2-5; no firm D call. Germline V gives CDR1 SGDLS, CDR2 YYNGEE. This CDR3 contains 13 residues. Trimming stripped 0 bases from V and 5 bases from J, with 8 bases between. CDR3 residues: CASSVGQRETQYF. The CDR3 DNA reads TGTGCCAGCAGCGTAGGACAAAGGGAGACCCAGTACTTC.

The sample holds a few counts of this clone. The chain has TRBV7-2 and TRBJ1-2, with 10 positions matching TRBD1. The germline CDR1 and CDR2 sequences are SGHTA and FQGNSA. The CDR3 loop spans 14 amino acids. J gave up 7 bases and V 6 bases, and 8 bases lay outside the gene matches. The CDR3 nucleotides read TGTGCCAGCAGAAGAGACAGGGGGCTTTTTGGCTACACCTTC. Translation gives CASRRDRGLFGYTF.

The chain carries TRBV10-3 and TRBJ2-1, with D possibly matching TRBD1 (6 bases). The germline gives CDR1 ENHRY, CDR2 SYGVKD. The CDR3 loop spans 15 amino acids. Trimming pared 6 bases from V and 6 bases from J, leaving 18 bases between. CDR3 DNA sequence: TGTGCCATCAGGGGTGGGCAGGGGAGTGTCAATGAGCAGTTCTTC. Amino acids: CAIRGGQGSVNEQFF.

This clone has just a few counts. This rearrangement joins TRBV2 to TRBJ2-5; D gene ambiguous. The germline V gene has CDR1 SNHLY and CDR2 FYNNEI. The CDR3 runs to 12 residues. Trimming took off 8 bases at V and 5 bases at J, with 12 bases between the two ends. The CDR3 sequence: CASSLSRETQYF. CDR3 nucleotide sequence: TGTGCCAGCTCTCTTTCCCGGGAGACCCAGTACTTC.

J is TRBJ2-5 and V is TRBV6-6; 9 bases align to TRBD1. Germline CDR1 MNHNY, CDR2 SVGAGI (reference sequence). The CDR3 is 13 residues long. With V trimmed by 5 bases and J by 4 bases, 2 bases remained unmatched. CDR3 sequence (DNA): TGTGCCAGCAGTCGACAGGGGGGAGAGACCCAGTACTTC. This codes for CASSRQGGETQYF.

V is TRBV10-2 and J is TRBJ2-7, with D possibly TRBD2 on 5 matching bases. CDR1 is WSHSY, CDR2 SAAADI, per germline. The CDR3 is 15 residues long. Trimming shortened V by 3 bases and J by 3 bases, and 15 bases separated the two germline ends. CDR3 region: CASSESDGIFYEQYF. The CDR3 DNA follows: TGCGCCAGCAGTGAAAGTGACGGGATATTCTACGAGCAGTACTTC.

This clone has only a few counts. The rearrangement links TRBV14 to TRBJ1-1; 7 bases align to TRBD1. Germline lookup yields CDR1 SGHDN and CDR2 FVKESK. The CDR3 is 13 residues long. Trimming took 6 bases from V and 4 from J; bases not matched to a gene: 5. The CDR3 DNA follows: TGTGCCAGCAGGCTCCAGGGGGGCACTGAAGCTTTCTTT. This gives the protein CASRLQGGTEAFF.

This clone was seen ten or more times. V is TRBV9 and J is TRBJ2-1; 13 bases are a match to TRBD2. Trimming cost V 3 bases and J 10 bases; bases outside gene matches: 13. CDR1 SGDLS and CDR2 YYNGEE come from the germline V gene. The CDR3 consists of 17 residues. The CDR3 loop reads CASSGDIGLAGVEEQFF. The CDR3 DNA reads as TGTGCCAGCAGCGGGGACATTGGACTAGCGGGAGTAGAGGAGCAGTTCTTC.

This clone appeared a few times. The V and J genes are TRBV25-1 and TRBJ2-7; the match to TRBD2 covers 10 bases. The length of the CDR3 is 14 residues. J was trimmed by 0 bases and V by 4 bases; bases with no gene match: 0. The germline V gene has CDR1 MGHDK and CDR2 SYGVNS. CDR3 loop: CASSASGSSYEQYF. CDR3 nucleotides: TGTGCCAGCAGTGCTAGCGGGAGCTCCTACGAGCAGTACTTC.

Comments on this clone: Other DNA sequences in the same sample also yield this CDR3. This rearrangement joins TRBV28 to TRBJ1-5; weak D call: TRBD1 (6 bases). Germline V gene sequence: CDR1 MDHEN, CDR2 SYDVKM. Trimming pared 1 base from V and 7 bases from J, leaving 11 bases between. The CDR3 length is 14 residues. CDR3 region: CASSLYAGGQPQHF. CDR3 bases: TGTGCCAGCAGTTTATACGCGGGGGGCCAGCCCCAGCATTTT.

This clone was picked up a small number of times. V gene TRBV29-1 combines with J gene TRBJ2-2, with a weak D call TRBD1 (6 bases). Germline V gene sequence: CDR1 SQVTM, CDR2 ANQGSEA. The CDR3 covers 17 residues. V was trimmed by 1 base and J by 1 base, leaving 16 bases between them. DNA for the CDR3: TGCAGCGTTGAAGGCCGACCCCTGACAGGGAACACCGGGGAGCTGTTTTTT. Encoded protein: CSVEGRPLTGNTGELFF.

In this sample, this clone turned up a few times. The CDR3 loop is CASSLGVYEQYF. CDR3 DNA sequence: TGTGCCAGCAGCCTGGGAGTCTACGAGCAGTACTTC. This chain joins TRBV7-2 and TRBJ2-7; D is possibly TRBD2 (5 bases). Germline values: CDR1 SGHTA, CDR2 FQGNSA. V was shortened by 5 bases and J by 3 bases, with 8 bases between the two germline ends. CDR3 length: 12 residues.

V and J are TRBV28 and TRBJ2-7, with 9 positions matching TRBD2. With V trimmed by 4 bases and J by 5 bases, 9 bases remained unmatched. Germline V gives CDR1 MDHEN, CDR2 SYDVKM. This CDR3 contains 15 residues. This chain's CDR3 is CASSSFSGTSHEQYF. The DNA for the CDR3 is TGTGCCAGCAGTTCTTTCTCCGGGACTAGCCACGAGCAGTACTTC. The full variable domain, completed using reference TRBV28 and TRBJ2-7, is DVKVTQSSRYLVKRTGEKVFLECVQDMDHENMFWYRQDPGLGLRLIYFSYDVKMKEKGDIPEGYSVSREKKERFSLILESASTNQTSMYLCASSSFSGTSHEQYFGPGTRLTVT.

V and J are TRBV15 and TRBJ1-4; the match to TRBD1 covers 7 bases. CDR3 length: 16 residues. Germline V gene lookup returns CDR1 LNHNV and CDR2 YYDKDF (reference sequence). Unmatched junction bases numbered 7, after V lost 1 base and J lost 5 bases. The CDR3 DNA is TGTGCCACCAGCAGAGCCCCGGGACAGCTAAATGAAAAACTGTTTTTT. Its translation: CATSRAPGQLNEKLFF.

CDR3 sequence reads: CASSSTGTGLNNEQFF. The CDR3 region has the DNA TGCGCCAGCAGCTCCACCGGGACAGGGCTCAACAATGAGCAGTTCTTC. The gene calls are TRBV5-1 and TRBJ2-1, with TRBD1 identical over 9 bases. The V gene's germline CDR1 is SGHRS and CDR2 YFSETQ. J was trimmed by 5 bases and V by 3 bases; bases with no gene match: 9. CDR3 length: 16 amino acids.

This clone was seen more than once but under ten times. V gene TRBV18 combines with J gene TRBJ2-3, with TRBD1 matching 9 bases. The CDR3 runs to 16 residues. CDR1 KGHSH and CDR2 LQKENI come from the germline V gene. After removal of 3 bases from V and 4 bases from J, the junction contained 8 bases not matched to a gene. The CDR3 bases are TGTGCCAGCTCACCCGGGACAGGGAGTCGCGCAGATACGCAGTATTTT. It translates to CASSPGTGSRADTQYF. Full variable domain (missing parts from reference TRBV18 and TRBJ2-3): NAGVMQNPRHLVRRRGQEARLRCSPMKGHSHVYWYRQLPEEGLKFMVYLQKENIIDESGMPKERFSAEFPKEGPSILRIQQVVRGDSAAYFCASSPGTGSRADTQYFGPGTRLTVL.